Below, one T cell receptor (beta chain) is given with its context. This specimen comes from a study of blood T cell repertoires in COVID-19. Overall study: Material from acute and convalescent COVID-19 was sourced from the United States, Italy and Spain. From T cells, B-cell-depleted T cells, or PBMCs came the material, which was cDNA or gDNA.

In the source study's methods: Nucleated cell number was recorded as an estimate derived from reference gene primer amplification. The method was immunoSEQ multiplex PCR; TCRdb's version includes in-frame clones alone and lacks a portion of them. The V and J calls and clone size are taken from that table; D and trimming were inferred from the DNA. The sample comprises around 360,000 clones, more than 70% of which are singletons, and 10% rests with the top ten. Sequenced sample: peripheral blood. The TCR originated in a woman aged 25-40 years with COVID-19, enrolled during active disease.

The CDR3 is CASTWGQNYGYTF. Here the CDR3 DNA reads TGTGCCAGCACCTGGGGACAGAACTATGGCTACACCTTC. This chain connects TRBV5-4 to TRBJ1-2; 7 positions agree with TRBD1. This CDR3 is 13 amino acids long. Germline CDR1 and CDR2: SGHNT and YYREEE (reference sequence). Germline trimming cut 6 bases from V and 2 bases from J; bases unmatched to any gene: 4.